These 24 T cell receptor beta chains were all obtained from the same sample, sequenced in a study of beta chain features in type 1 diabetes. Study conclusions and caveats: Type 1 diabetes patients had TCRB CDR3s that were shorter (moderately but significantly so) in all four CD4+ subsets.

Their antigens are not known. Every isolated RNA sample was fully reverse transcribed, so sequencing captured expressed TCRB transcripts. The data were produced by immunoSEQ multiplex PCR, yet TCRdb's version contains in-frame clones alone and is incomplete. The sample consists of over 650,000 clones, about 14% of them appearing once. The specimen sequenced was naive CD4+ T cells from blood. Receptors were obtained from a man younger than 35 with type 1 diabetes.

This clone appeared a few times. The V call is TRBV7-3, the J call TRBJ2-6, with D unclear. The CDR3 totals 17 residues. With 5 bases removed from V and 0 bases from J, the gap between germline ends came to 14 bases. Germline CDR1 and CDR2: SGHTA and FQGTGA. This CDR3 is CASSPGPYSSGANVLTF. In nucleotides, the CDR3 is TGTGCCAGCAGCCCTGGGCCTTATAGCTCTGGGGCCAACGTCCTGACTTTC.

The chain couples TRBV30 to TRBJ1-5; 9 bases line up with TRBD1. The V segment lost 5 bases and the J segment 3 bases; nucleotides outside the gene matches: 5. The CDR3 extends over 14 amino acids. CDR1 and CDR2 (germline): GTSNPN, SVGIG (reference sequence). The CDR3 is CAWSRQGDNQPQHF. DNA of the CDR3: TGTGCCTGGTCCAGACAGGGGGACAATCAGCCCCAGCATTTT.

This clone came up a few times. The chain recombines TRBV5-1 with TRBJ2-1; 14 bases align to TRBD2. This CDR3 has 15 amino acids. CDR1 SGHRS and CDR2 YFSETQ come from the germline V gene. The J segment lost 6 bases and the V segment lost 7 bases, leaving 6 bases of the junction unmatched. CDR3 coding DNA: TGCGCCAGCCAGGGACTAGCGGGAGCCATCAATGAGCAGTTCTTC. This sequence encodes CASQGLAGAINEQFF.

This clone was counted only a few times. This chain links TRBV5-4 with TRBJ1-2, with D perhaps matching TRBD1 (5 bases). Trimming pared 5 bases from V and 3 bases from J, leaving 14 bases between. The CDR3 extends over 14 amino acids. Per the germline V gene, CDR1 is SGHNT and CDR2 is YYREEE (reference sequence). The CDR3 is CASRLQGDYYGYTF. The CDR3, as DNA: TGTGCCAGCAGGTTACAAGGGGATTACTATGGCTACACCTTC.

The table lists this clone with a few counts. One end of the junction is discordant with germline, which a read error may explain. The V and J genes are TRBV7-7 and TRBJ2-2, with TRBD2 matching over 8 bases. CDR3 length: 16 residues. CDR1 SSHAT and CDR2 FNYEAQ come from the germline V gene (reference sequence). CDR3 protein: CASSSLLAANTGELFF. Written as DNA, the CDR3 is TGTGCTAGCAGCTCTCTACTAGCGGCGAACACCGGGGAGCTGTTTTTT.

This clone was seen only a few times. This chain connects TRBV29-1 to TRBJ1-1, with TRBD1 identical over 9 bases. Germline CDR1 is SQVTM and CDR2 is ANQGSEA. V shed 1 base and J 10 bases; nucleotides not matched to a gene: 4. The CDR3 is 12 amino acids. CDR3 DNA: TGCAGCGTTGAAGGGACAGGGGTTGGAGCTTTCTTT. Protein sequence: CSVEGTGVGAFF.

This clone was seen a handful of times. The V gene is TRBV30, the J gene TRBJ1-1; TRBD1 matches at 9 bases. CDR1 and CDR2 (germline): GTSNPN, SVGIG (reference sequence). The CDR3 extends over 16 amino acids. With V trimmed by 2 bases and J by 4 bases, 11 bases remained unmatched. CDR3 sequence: CAWSIGTGKGSTEAFF. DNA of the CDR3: TGTGCCTGGAGTATTGGGACAGGGAAGGGGAGCACTGAAGCTTTCTTT.

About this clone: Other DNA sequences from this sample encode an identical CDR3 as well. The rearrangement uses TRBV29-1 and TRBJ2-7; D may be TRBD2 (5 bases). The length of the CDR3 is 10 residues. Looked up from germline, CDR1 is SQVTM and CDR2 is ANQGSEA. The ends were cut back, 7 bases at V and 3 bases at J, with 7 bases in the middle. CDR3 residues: CSAGSYEQYF. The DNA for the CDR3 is TGCAGCGCGGGAAGCTACGAGCAGTACTTC.

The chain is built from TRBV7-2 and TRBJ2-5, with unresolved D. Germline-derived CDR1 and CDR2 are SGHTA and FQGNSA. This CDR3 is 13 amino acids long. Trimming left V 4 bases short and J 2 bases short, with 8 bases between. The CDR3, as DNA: TGTGCCAGCAGCTATCAGAGTCAAGAGACCCAGTACTTC. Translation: CASSYQSQETQYF.

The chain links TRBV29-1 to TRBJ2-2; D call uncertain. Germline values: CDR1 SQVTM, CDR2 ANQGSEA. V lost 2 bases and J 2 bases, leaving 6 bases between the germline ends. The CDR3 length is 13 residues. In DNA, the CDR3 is TGCAGCGTTGAACAGATAAACACCGGGGAGCTGTTTTTT. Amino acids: CSVEQINTGELFF.

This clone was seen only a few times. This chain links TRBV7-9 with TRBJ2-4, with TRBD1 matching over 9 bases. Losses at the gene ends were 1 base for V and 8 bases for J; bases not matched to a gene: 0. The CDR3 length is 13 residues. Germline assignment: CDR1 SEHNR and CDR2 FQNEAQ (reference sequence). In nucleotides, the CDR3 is TGTGCCAGCAGCTTAGGACAGGGGGACATTCAGTACTTC. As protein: CASSLGQGDIQYF.

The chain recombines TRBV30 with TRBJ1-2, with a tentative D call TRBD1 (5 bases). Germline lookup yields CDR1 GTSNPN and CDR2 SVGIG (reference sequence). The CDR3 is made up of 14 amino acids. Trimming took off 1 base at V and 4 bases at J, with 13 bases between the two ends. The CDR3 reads CAWSDIGTFYGYTF. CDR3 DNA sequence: TGTGCCTGGAGTGATATCGGGACCTTCTATGGCTACACCTTC.

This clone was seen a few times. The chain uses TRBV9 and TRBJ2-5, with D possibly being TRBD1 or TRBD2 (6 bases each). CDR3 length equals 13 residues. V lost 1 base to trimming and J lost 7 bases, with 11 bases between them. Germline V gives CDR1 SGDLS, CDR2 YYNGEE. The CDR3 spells CASSVRGRTTQYF. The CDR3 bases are TGTGCCAGCAGCGTACGGGGGCGTACGACCCAGTACTTC.

The DNA for the CDR3 is TGTGCCAGCAGCTCAGTCGGGGGCGGAGAGACCCAGTACTTC. Amino acid sequence: CASSSVGGGETQYF. The V and J genes are TRBV7-2 and TRBJ2-5, with D perhaps being TRBD1 or TRBD2 (6 bases each). V was pared by 4 bases and J by 4 bases, with 13 bases between. The V gene's germline CDR1 is SGHTA and CDR2 FQGNSA. This CDR3 region has 14 residues.

CDR3: CASSFWYEGGNNEQFF. In nucleotides, the CDR3 is TGTGCCAGCAGTTTCTGGTATGAGGGAGGAAACAATGAGCAGTTCTTC. This sequence joins TRBV28 and TRBJ2-1, with D tentatively TRBD2 (6 bases). The length of the CDR3 is 16 residues. Trimming took off 3 bases at V and 5 bases at J, with 17 bases between the two ends. From germline, CDR1 is MDHEN and CDR2 SYDVKM.

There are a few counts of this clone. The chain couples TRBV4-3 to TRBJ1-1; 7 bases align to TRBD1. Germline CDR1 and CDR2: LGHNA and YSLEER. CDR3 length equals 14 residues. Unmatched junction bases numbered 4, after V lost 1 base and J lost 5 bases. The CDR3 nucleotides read TGCGCCAGCAGCCAAGTGCAGGGGGGAACTGAAGCTTTCTTT. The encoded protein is CASSQVQGGTEAFF.

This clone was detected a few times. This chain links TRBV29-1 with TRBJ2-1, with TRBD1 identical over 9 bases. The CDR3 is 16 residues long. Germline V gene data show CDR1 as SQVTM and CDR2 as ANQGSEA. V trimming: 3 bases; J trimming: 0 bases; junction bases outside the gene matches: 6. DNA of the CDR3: TGCAGCGTTGAGGGCGGGACAGGGCACTCCTACAATGAGCAGTTCTTC. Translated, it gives CSVEGGTGHSYNEQFF.

The CDR3 DNA reads TGTGCCAGTGGCGGGACCCACGCAGGGCCCCGGGACAATGAGCAGTTCTTC. It encodes CASGGTHAGPRDNEQFF. This chain uses TRBV28 with TRBJ2-1; D is possibly TRBD2 (6 bases). Trimming cost V 9 bases and J 5 bases, with 26 bases left between them. CDR1 and CDR2 (germline): MDHEN, SYDVKM. The CDR3 covers 17 residues.

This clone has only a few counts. In DNA, the CDR3 is TGTGCCAGCAGTAGCTATAAGGAGGAATTCTTC. It codes for CASSSYKEEFF. The chain recombines TRBV2 with TRBJ2-1; D is possibly TRBD2 (5 bases). CDR1 and CDR2 from the germline V gene are SNHLY and FYNNEI. V was clipped by 5 bases and J by 16 bases, with 15 bases between them. This CDR3 contains 11 residues.

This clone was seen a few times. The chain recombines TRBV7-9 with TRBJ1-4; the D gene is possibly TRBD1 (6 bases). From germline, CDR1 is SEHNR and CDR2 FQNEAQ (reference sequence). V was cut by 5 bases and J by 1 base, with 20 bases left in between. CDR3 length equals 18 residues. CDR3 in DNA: TGTGCCAGCAGCCTCCTATCGGGGGGGCGCGGAACTAATGAAAAACTGTTTTTT. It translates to CASSLLSGGRGTNEKLFF.

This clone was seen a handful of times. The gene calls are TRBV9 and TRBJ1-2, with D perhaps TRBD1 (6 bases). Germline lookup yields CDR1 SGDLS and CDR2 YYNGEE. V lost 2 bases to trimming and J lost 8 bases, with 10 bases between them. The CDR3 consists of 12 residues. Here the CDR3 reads CASSVEGGGYTF. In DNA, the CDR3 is TGTGCCAGCAGCGTGGAGGGGGGAGGCTACACCTTC.

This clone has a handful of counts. CDR3 sequence reads: CASSETYEQYF. In DNA form, the CDR3 reads TGTGCCAGCTCAGAGACCTACGAGCAGTACTTC. This chain uses TRBV7-9 with TRBJ2-7; D unresolved. V lost 8 bases to trimming and J lost 2 bases, with 7 bases between them. The CDR3 has 11 residues. CDR1 and CDR2 from the germline V gene are SEHNR and FQNEAQ (reference sequence).

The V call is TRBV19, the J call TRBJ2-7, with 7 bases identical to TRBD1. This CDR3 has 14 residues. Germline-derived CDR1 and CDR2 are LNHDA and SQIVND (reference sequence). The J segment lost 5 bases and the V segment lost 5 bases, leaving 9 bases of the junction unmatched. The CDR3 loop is CASSAQGPRDEQYF. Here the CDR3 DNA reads TGTGCCAGTAGTGCACAGGGGCCGCGGGACGAGCAGTACTTC.

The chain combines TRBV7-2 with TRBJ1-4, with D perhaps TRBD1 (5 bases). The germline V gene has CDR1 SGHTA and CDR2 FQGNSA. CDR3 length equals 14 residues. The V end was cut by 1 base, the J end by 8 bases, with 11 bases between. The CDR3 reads CASSLDVGREKLFF. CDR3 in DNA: TGTGCCAGCAGCTTAGATGTGGGGCGGGAAAAACTGTTTTTT.